This is a list of T cell receptor beta chains from one sample in a study of OX40 agonist ivuxolimab in advanced cancers. Produced via immunoSEQ multiplex PCR; TCRdb's table is partial and in-frame only. The profile shows under 95,000 clones, 86% of them singletons. The source material was CD4+ or CD8+ T cells sorted from blood, sampled in a trial of the OX40 agonist ivuxolimab. All receptors come from an adult with an advanced solid tumor such as melanoma, head and neck, liver or kidney cancer. Each CDR3 is given with its conserved first and last residue. The D gene is left open where the match is weak. Clone size is not always given. Where it is, it says once, few, many or a class for expanded clones.

abundance	j_gene	d_gene	v_gene	CDR3aa	CDR3nt
.	TRBJ2-3	TRBD2	TRBV19	CASSIGRTSGGDTQYF	TGTGCCAGTAGTATCGGAAGAACTAGCGGCGGCGATACGCAGTATTTT
once	TRBJ2-1	.	TRBV15	CATSHGYNEQFF	TGTGCCACCAGCCACGGTTACAATGAGCAGTTCTTC
.	TRBJ1-2	.	TRBV7-8	CASSFTNIQQGNGGYTF	TGTGCCAGCAGCTTTACCAACATCCAACAGGGAAATGGTGGCTACACCTTC
.	TRBJ2-5	.	TRBV4-3	CASSQQTSGETQYF	TGCGCCAGCAGCCAACAGACTAGTGGAGAGACCCAGTACTTC
.	TRBJ2-5	.	TRBV18	CASSRGQQETQYF	TGTGCCAGCTCACGCGGCCAACAAGAGACCCAGTACTTC
.	TRBJ1-6	.	TRBV6-1	CASSGLGQTRGSPLHF	TGTGCCAGCAGTGGATTGGGGCAAACGAGGGGTTCACCCCTCCACTTT
.	TRBJ1-4	.	TRBV27	CASSLRVPLSINEKLFF	TGTGCCAGCAGTTTGCGGGTCCCCTTGTCGATTAATGAAAAACTGTTTTTT
once	TRBJ1-3	.	TRBV5-1	CASSLSGGASNTIYF	TGCGCCAGCAGCTTGTCGGGGGGCGCGTCGAACACCATATATTTT
.	TRBJ2-3	.	TRBV6-5	CASRGSPDTQYF	TGTGCCAGCAGAGGCAGCCCAGATACGCAGTATTTT
.	TRBJ2-7	.	TRBV14	CASSHPGSGYEQYF	TGTGCCAGCAGCCACCCCGGTAGCGGCTACGAGCAGTACTTC
.	TRBJ1-1	.	TRBV7-6	CASSSVIGTEAFF	TGTGCCAGCAGCTCAGTAATCGGGACTGAAGCTTTCTTT
.	TRBJ2-7	TRBD1	TRBV29-1	CSVEDQGGSYEQYF	TGCAGCGTTGAAGATCAAGGGGGCTCGTACGAGCAGTACTTC
.	TRBJ1-6	TRBD1	TRBV18	CASSPTGADSPLHF	TGTGCCAGCTCACCAACAGGGGCCGATTCACCCCTCCACTTT
.	TRBJ2-6	.	TRBV30	CAWQRAGANVLTF	TGTGCCTGGCAGAGGGCTGGGGCCAACGTCCTGACTTTC
.	TRBJ2-1	TRBD2	TRBV27	CASSYDGGSNEQFF	TGTGCCAGCAGTTATGACGGGGGGTCTAATGAGCAGTTCTTC
.	TRBJ2-3	.	TRBV18	CASSPSTGTDTQYF	TGTGCCAGCTCACCGTCGACAGGCACAGATACGCAGTATTTT